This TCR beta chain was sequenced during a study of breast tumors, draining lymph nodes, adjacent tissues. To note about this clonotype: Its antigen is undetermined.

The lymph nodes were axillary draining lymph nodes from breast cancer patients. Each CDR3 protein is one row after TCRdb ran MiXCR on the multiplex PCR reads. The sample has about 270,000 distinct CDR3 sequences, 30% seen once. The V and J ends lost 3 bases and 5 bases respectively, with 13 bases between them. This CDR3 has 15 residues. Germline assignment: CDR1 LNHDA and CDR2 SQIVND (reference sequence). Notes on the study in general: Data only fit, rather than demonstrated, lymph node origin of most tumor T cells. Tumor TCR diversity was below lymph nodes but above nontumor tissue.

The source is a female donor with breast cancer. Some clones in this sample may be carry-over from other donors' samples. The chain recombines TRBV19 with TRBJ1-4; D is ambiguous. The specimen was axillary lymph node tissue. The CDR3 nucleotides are TGTGCCAGTAGTATGTCGGGCGGACTGAATGAAAAACTGTTTTTT. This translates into CASSMSGGLNEKLFF. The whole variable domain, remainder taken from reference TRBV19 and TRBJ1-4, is DGGITQSPKYLFRKEGQNVTLSCEQNLNHDAMYWYRQDPGQGLRLIYYSQIVNDFQKGDIAEGYSVSREKKESFPLTVTSAQKNPTAFYLCASSMSGGLNEKLFFGSGTQLSVL.